These T cell receptor beta chains were read from a single sample in a study of blood T cell repertoires in COVID-19. Only in-frame clones appear in the TCRdb table, and some are missing; sequencing was by immunoSEQ multiplex PCR. Of some 70,000 clones listed, about 88% are singletons. Sequences were obtained from peripheral blood. The receptors stem from a man aged 45 to 65 with active COVID-19. Both conserved end residues are part of each CDR3. The order of the fields is clone size, V gene, J gene, D gene, CDR3 DNA, CDR3 protein. A D gene is named only where the DNA matches it firmly. Clone size is given for some rows only: seen once, a few or many times, or a class if the clone is expanded.

clone size: .
V gene: TRBV20-1
J gene: TRBJ2-5
D gene: TRBD2
CDR3 DNA: TGCAGTGCTAGTTTAGCGGGGAGCCAAGAGACCCAGTACTTC
CDR3 protein: CSASLAGSQETQYF

clone size: .
V gene: TRBV15
J gene: TRBJ2-5
D gene: .
CDR3 DNA: TGTGCCACCAGCAGAGATCCTGGGGGCCGGGAGACCCAGTACTTC
CDR3 protein: CATSRDPGGRETQYF

clone size: .
V gene: TRBV5-3
J gene: TRBJ2-7
D gene: TRBD1
CDR3 DNA: TGTGCCAGAAGCTTGTGGACAGGCCTAACCTACGAGCAGTACTTC
CDR3 protein: CARSLWTGLTYEQYF

clone size: .
V gene: TRBV4-3
J gene: TRBJ1-6
D gene: .
CDR3 DNA: TGCGCCAGCAGCCAAGATCTTGGGGCTCACAACATTAATTCACCCCTCCACTTT
CDR3 protein: CASSQDLGAHNINSPLHF

clone size: .
V gene: TRBV19
J gene: TRBJ2-2
D gene: .
CDR3 DNA: TGTGCCAGTAGTAGACAGGTCACCGGGGAGCTGTTTTTT
CDR3 protein: CASSRQVTGELFF

clone size: .
V gene: TRBV5-6
J gene: TRBJ1-3
D gene: .
CDR3 DNA: TGTGCCAGCAGCTTGGGGGTCGGCAGGGTCTCTGGAAACACCATATATTTT
CDR3 protein: CASSLGVGRVSGNTIYF

clone size: .
V gene: TRBV11-2
J gene: TRBJ2-1
D gene: TRBD2
CDR3 DNA: TGTGCCAGCAGTCATACCCCAGGGACTAGCGGGCACAATGAGCAGTTCTTC
CDR3 protein: CASSHTPGTSGHNEQFF

clone size: .
V gene: TRBV7-9
J gene: TRBJ2-3
D gene: .
CDR3 DNA: TGTGCCAGCAGCTTTTGGGCCCATATGCAAACTAGCACAGATACGCAGTATTTT
CDR3 protein: CASSFWAHMQTSTDTQYF

clone size: .
V gene: TRBV5-8
J gene: TRBJ2-7
D gene: .
CDR3 DNA: TGTGCCAGCAGCTTACCCGGGACCTACGAGCAGTACTTC
CDR3 protein: CASSLPGTYEQYF

clone size: few
V gene: TRBV7-2
J gene: TRBJ1-1
D gene: TRBD1
CDR3 DNA: TGTGCCAGCAGGACAACAGGGGGCACTGAAGCTTTCTTT
CDR3 protein: CASRTTGGTEAFF

clone size: .
V gene: TRBV18
J gene: TRBJ1-5
D gene: TRBD1
CDR3 DNA: TGTGCCAGCTCACTGGGACAGGGAGGTAATCAGCCCCAGCATTTT
CDR3 protein: CASSLGQGGNQPQHF

clone size: .
V gene: TRBV1
J gene: TRBJ2-3
D gene: .
CDR3 DNA: TGCACCAGCAGCCGAGACGGGGGGGGCACAGATACGCAGTATTTT
CDR3 protein: CTSSRDGGGTDTQYF

clone size: .
V gene: TRBV4-3
J gene: TRBJ1-5
D gene: .
CDR3 DNA: TGCGCCAGCAGCCAAGATCGGTGGAGCAATCAGCCCCAGCATTTT
CDR3 protein: CASSQDRWSNQPQHF

clone size: .
V gene: TRBV9
J gene: TRBJ2-1
D gene: TRBD2
CDR3 DNA: TGTGCCAGCAGCCCAAGGACTAGCGGGGGCGGGTACAATGAGCAGTTCTTC
CDR3 protein: CASSPRTSGGGYNEQFF

clone size: .
V gene: TRBV30
J gene: TRBJ2-3
D gene: .
CDR3 DNA: TGTGCCTGGAGTGCCAAAGATACGCAGTATTTT
CDR3 protein: CAWSAKDTQYF

clone size: few
V gene: TRBV6-5
J gene: TRBJ1-1
D gene: .
CDR3 DNA: TGTGCCAGCAGTTACTCGCTGCGAGACACTGAAGCTTTCTTT
CDR3 protein: CASSYSLRDTEAFF

clone size: .
V gene: TRBV4-1
J gene: TRBJ1-1
D gene: .
CDR3 DNA: TGCGCCAGCAGCCAGACTAACAGCCCAGGCACTGAAGCTTTCTTT
CDR3 protein: CASSQTNSPGTEAFF

clone size: .
V gene: TRBV3-1/TRBV3-2
J gene: TRBJ1-6
D gene: .
CDR3 DNA: TGTGCCAGCAGCCAAGAGCGGGGAACCCCACCCCTCCACTTT
CDR3 protein: CASSQERGTPPLHF

clone size: .
V gene: TRBV10-3
J gene: TRBJ2-3
D gene: TRBD2
CDR3 DNA: TGTGCCATCAGTAGGTTGGCGGGGGGACACACAGATACGCAGTATTTT
CDR3 protein: CAISRLAGGHTDTQYF

clone size: .
V gene: TRBV30
J gene: TRBJ1-4
D gene: .
CDR3 DNA: TGTGCCTGGAGTACTGGGCAGGGTCGTGAAAAACTGTTTTTT
CDR3 protein: CAWSTGQGREKLFF

clone size: .
V gene: TRBV3-1/TRBV3-2
J gene: TRBJ2-3
D gene: TRBD2
CDR3 DNA: TGTGCCAGCAGCCAAGACCTAGCGGGGGGGGCAGATACGCAGTATTTT
CDR3 protein: CASSQDLAGGADTQYF

clone size: .
V gene: TRBV2
J gene: TRBJ2-7
D gene: .
CDR3 DNA: TGTGCCAGTGTGGGGGGTTACGAGCAGTACTTC
CDR3 protein: CASVGGYEQYF

clone size: .
V gene: TRBV30
J gene: TRBJ1-6
D gene: .
CDR3 DNA: TGTGCCTGGAGTGTTCCGCAGTCACCCCTCCACTTT
CDR3 protein: CAWSVPQSPLHF

clone size: once
V gene: TRBV5-4
J gene: TRBJ2-1
D gene: .
CDR3 DNA: TGTGCCAGCAGCTTGCCAGGGAACTACAATGAGCAGTTCTTC
CDR3 protein: CASSLPGNYNEQFF

clone size: .
V gene: TRBV6-2/TRBV6-3
J gene: TRBJ2-5
D gene: TRBD1
CDR3 DNA: TGTGCCAGCAGTTACTCGAAAACAGGGGGTTACGGGACCCAGTACTTC
CDR3 protein: CASSYSKTGGYGTQYF

clone size: .
V gene: TRBV15
J gene: TRBJ1-1
D gene: TRBD1
CDR3 DNA: TGTGCCACCAGCAGTCACGGGACAGGGAACACTGAAGCTTTCTTT
CDR3 protein: CATSSHGTGNTEAFF

clone size: .
V gene: TRBV6-2/TRBV6-3
J gene: TRBJ2-7
D gene: TRBD2
CDR3 DNA: TGTGCCAGCAGTTACCTTAGGACTAGCGGGGACATCTACGAGCAGTACTTC
CDR3 protein: CASSYLRTSGDIYEQYF

clone size: .
V gene: TRBV6-1
J gene: TRBJ2-7
D gene: .
CDR3 DNA: TGTGCCAGCAGTGAAGACCGAGTTGTTAGATACGAGCAGTACTTC
CDR3 protein: CASSEDRVVRYEQYF

clone size: .
V gene: TRBV4-3
J gene: TRBJ1-2
D gene: .
CDR3 DNA: TGCGCCAGCAGCCAAGATCGGAGGCCGTCCTATGGCTACACCTTC
CDR3 protein: CASSQDRRPSYGYTF